A single sample is the source of the 2 T cell receptor beta chains below, sequenced in a study of T-cell reconstitution after alpha-beta-depleted transplantation in children. Molecular barcoding with unique molecular identifiers was used for the TCRbeta library. TCRdb called the PCR reads again in MiXCR, with one record for every CDR3 protein. The repertoire holds about 480,000 distinct CDR3 sequences, with approximately 12% as singletons. The sample here was PBMCs from the stem cell graft donor, taken from the stem cell graft. These receptors were collected from a human donor who donated a stem cell graft to a child with combined immunodeficiency.

This clonotype has ten or more counts. This chain links TRBV5-1 with TRBJ2-1, with 15 positions matching TRBD2. Germline V gives CDR1 SGHRS, CDR2 YFSETQ. V was pared by 4 bases and J by 8 bases, with 7 bases of the junction left unmatched. This CDR3 has 16 residues. In DNA form, the CDR3 reads TGCGCCAGCAGCCCGGGACTAGCGGGAGGAGGTGATGAGCAGTTCTTC. Its translation is CASSPGLAGGGDEQFF.

CDR3 in DNA: TGCGCCAGCAGCCTTACACCGGGACAGGGGAGACACGAGCAGTACTTC. It encodes CASSLTPGQGRHEQYF. The chain couples TRBV4-3 to TRBJ2-7; 10 nucleotides agree with TRBD1. CDR1 is LGHNA, CDR2 YSLEER, per germline. V was clipped by 4 bases and J by 5 bases; unmatched bases: 11. This CDR3 region has 16 residues.